This is a list of T cell receptor beta chains from one sample in a study of T cell changes during pregnancy in multiple sclerosis. This table comes from immunoSEQ multiplex PCR, and its TCRdb copy is limited to in-frame clones, with some not included. The sample holds approximately 32,000 clones, approximately 89% seen once. This specimen was CD8+ T cells from peripheral blood mononuclear cells, taken in the first trimester of pregnancy. The receptors stem from a female donor with multiple sclerosis, enrolled in a pregnancy study. CDR3s include the opening cysteine and the closing phenylalanine or tryptophan. Each record gives: V gene, J gene, D gene, clone size, CDR3 protein, CDR3 DNA. D genes are given only for firm matches. The listing skips clone size in some rows; elsewhere it reads once, few, many or a size class.

V gene: TRBV28; J gene: TRBJ2-1; D gene: NA; clone size: NA; CDR3 protein: CASSQPPRQGGGTIRGSGYNEQFF; CDR3 DNA: TGTGCCAGCAGTCAACCGCCGAGACAGGGCGGCGGGACAATCCGGGGTTCTGGCTACAATGAGCAGTTCTTC
V gene: TRBV5-1; J gene: TRBJ1-2; D gene: TRBD1; clone size: once; CDR3 protein: CASSASPGQEFPGYTF; CDR3 DNA: TGCGCCAGCAGCGCTTCTCCGGGACAGGAATTTCCTGGCTACACCTTC
V gene: TRBV19; J gene: TRBJ2-7; D gene: NA; clone size: NA; CDR3 protein: CASSIVPGSNEQYF; CDR3 DNA: TGTGCCAGTAGTATAGTGCCGGGATCGAACGAGCAGTACTTC
V gene: TRBV10-1; J gene: TRBJ2-1; D gene: TRBD2; clone size: NA; CDR3 protein: CASSEIYLAGEQFF; CDR3 DNA: TGCGCCAGCAGTGAAATTTATCTAGCGGGGGAGCAGTTCTTC
V gene: TRBV27; J gene: TRBJ2-3; D gene: NA; clone size: large; CDR3 protein: CASSIAVTSTDTQYF; CDR3 DNA: TGTGCCAGCAGCATAGCGGTTACTAGCACAGATACGCAGTATTTT
V gene: TRBV27; J gene: TRBJ2-7; D gene: TRBD2; clone size: NA; CDR3 protein: CASRPTSGTYYEQYF; CDR3 DNA: TGTGCCAGCAGGCCTACTAGCGGGACTTACTACGAGCAGTACTTC
V gene: TRBV1; J gene: TRBJ2-5; D gene: NA; clone size: NA; CDR3 protein: CTSSRGGEETQYF; CDR3 DNA: TGCACCAGCAGCCGAGGCGGTGAAGAGACCCAGTACTTC
V gene: TRBV10-3; J gene: TRBJ2-7; D gene: NA; clone size: NA; CDR3 protein: CAIGRILGLSYEQYF; CDR3 DNA: TGTGCCATCGGTAGGATCCTGGGACTTTCCTACGAGCAGTACTTC
V gene: TRBV7-3; J gene: TRBJ2-5; D gene: NA; clone size: NA; CDR3 protein: CASSLEGGMETQYF; CDR3 DNA: TGTGCCAGCAGCTTAGAGGGGGGGATGGAGACCCAGTACTTC
V gene: TRBV5-6; J gene: TRBJ2-5; D gene: NA; clone size: NA; CDR3 protein: CASSLERGYQETQYF; CDR3 DNA: TGTGCCAGCAGCTTGGAACGCGGATACCAAGAGACCCAGTACTTC
V gene: TRBV7-3; J gene: TRBJ2-6; D gene: NA; clone size: NA; CDR3 protein: CASSLEHSGANVLTF; CDR3 DNA: TGTGCCAGCAGCTTAGAGCACTCTGGGGCCAACGTCCTGACTTTC
V gene: TRBV7-9; J gene: TRBJ2-7; D gene: NA; clone size: NA; CDR3 protein: CASSPKRQGIHEQYF; CDR3 DNA: TGTGCCAGCAGTCCCAAGAGGCAGGGGATCCACGAGCAGTACTTC
V gene: TRBV27; J gene: TRBJ2-2; D gene: NA; clone size: once; CDR3 protein: CASSLVPETNTGELFF; CDR3 DNA: TGTGCCAGCAGTTTGGTTCCGGAGACTAACACCGGGGAGCTGTTTTTT
V gene: TRBV7-3; J gene: TRBJ1-1; D gene: NA; clone size: NA; CDR3 protein: CASSLETANTEAFF; CDR3 DNA: TGTGCCAGCAGCTTAGAGACAGCGAACACTGAAGCTTTCTTT
V gene: TRBV4-3; J gene: TRBJ1-1; D gene: NA; clone size: NA; CDR3 protein: CASSRLAGETLNTEAFF; CDR3 DNA: TGCGCCAGCAGCCGGCTGGCCGGGGAGACACTGAACACTGAAGCTTTCTTT
V gene: TRBV14; J gene: TRBJ2-2; D gene: NA; clone size: NA; CDR3 protein: CASSSQMNTGELFF; CDR3 DNA: TGTGCCAGCAGCTCCCAGATGAACACCGGGGAGCTGTTTTTT
V gene: TRBV5-5; J gene: TRBJ1-1; D gene: TRBD1; clone size: NA; CDR3 protein: CASSLNRGRVTEAFF; CDR3 DNA: TGTGCCAGCAGCTTGAACAGGGGTAGGGTCACTGAAGCTTTCTTT
V gene: TRBV7-6; J gene: TRBJ2-2; D gene: NA; clone size: once; CDR3 protein: CASSSPLGGGTGELFF; CDR3 DNA: TGTGCCAGCAGCTCGCCCCTGGGTGGAGGGACCGGGGAGCTGTTTTTT
V gene: TRBV4-1; J gene: TRBJ1-5; D gene: TRBD1; clone size: NA; CDR3 protein: CASSHPTGNQPQHF; CDR3 DNA: TGCGCCAGCAGCCATCCGACAGGGAATCAGCCCCAGCATTTT
V gene: TRBV13; J gene: TRBJ2-5; D gene: NA; clone size: NA; CDR3 protein: CASSLVPGIRQETQYF; CDR3 DNA: TGTGCCAGCAGCTTAGTTCCAGGTATAAGACAAGAGACCCAGTACTTC
V gene: TRBV18; J gene: TRBJ1-1; D gene: NA; clone size: NA; CDR3 protein: CASSPGTGSFWTEAFF; CDR3 DNA: TGTGCCAGCTCACCGGGGACCGGGAGCTTTTGGACTGAAGCTTTCTTT
V gene: TRBV15; J gene: TRBJ2-1; D gene: NA; clone size: NA; CDR3 protein: CATSRPRELDEQFF; CDR3 DNA: TGTGCCACCAGCAGGCCCCGAGAGCTCGATGAGCAGTTCTTC